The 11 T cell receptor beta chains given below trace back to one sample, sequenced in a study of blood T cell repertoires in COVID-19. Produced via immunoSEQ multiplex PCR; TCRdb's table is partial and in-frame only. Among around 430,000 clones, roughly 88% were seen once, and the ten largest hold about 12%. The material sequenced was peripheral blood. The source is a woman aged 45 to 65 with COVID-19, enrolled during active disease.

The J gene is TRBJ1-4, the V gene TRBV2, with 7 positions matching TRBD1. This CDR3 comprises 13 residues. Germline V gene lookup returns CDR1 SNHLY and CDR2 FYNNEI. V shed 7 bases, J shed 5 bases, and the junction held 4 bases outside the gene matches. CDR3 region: CASTDRENEKLFF. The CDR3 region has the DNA TGTGCCAGCACTGACAGGGAAAATGAAAAACTGTTTTTT.

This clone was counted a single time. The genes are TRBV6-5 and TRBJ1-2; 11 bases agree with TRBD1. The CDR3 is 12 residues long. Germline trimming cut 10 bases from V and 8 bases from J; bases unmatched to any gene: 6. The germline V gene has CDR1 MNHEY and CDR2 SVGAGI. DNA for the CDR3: TGTGCCACCCAGGACAGGGGGCTAGGCTACACCTTC. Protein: CATQDRGLGYTF.

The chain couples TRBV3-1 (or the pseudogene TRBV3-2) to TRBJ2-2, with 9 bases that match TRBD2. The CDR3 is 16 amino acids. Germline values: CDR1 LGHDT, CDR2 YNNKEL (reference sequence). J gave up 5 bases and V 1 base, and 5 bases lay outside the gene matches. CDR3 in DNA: TGTGCCAGCAGCCAAGCCCTGGCGGGGGGGACCGGGGAGCTGTTTTTT. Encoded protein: CASSQALAGGTGELFF.

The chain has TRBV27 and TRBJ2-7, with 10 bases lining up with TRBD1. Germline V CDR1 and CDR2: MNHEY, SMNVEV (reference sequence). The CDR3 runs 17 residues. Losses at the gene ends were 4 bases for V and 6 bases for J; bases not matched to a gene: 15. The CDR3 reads CASSSPRQGAAGFEQYF. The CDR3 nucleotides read TGTGCCAGCAGTTCCCCGAGACAGGGGGCAGCTGGCTTCGAGCAGTACTTC.

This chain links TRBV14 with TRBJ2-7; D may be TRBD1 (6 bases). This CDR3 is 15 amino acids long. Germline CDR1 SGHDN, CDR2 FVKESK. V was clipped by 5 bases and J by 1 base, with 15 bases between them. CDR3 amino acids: CASSSIPGHSYEQYF. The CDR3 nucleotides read TGTGCCAGCAGCTCTATACCGGGACATTCCTACGAGCAGTACTTC.

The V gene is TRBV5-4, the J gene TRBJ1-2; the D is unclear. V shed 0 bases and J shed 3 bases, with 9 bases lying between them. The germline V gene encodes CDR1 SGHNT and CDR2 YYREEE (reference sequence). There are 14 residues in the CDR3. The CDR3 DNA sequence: TGTGCCAGCAGCTTGGCCGGGTCCTACTATGGCTACACCTTC. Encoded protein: CASSLAGSYYGYTF.

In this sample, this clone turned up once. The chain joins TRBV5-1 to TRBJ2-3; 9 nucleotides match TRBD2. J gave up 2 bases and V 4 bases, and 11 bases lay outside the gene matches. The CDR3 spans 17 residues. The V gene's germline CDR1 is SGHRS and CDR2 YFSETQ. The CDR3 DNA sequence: TGCGCCAGCAGCCCGTTGGGTAGCGGGGGAAACACAGATACGCAGTATTTT. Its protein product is CASSPLGSGGNTDTQYF.

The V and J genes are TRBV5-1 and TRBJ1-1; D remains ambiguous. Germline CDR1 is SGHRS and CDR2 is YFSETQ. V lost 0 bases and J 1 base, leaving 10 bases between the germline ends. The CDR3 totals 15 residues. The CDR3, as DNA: TGCGCCAGCAGCTTGGTCGAGGTCGGGAACACTGAAGCTTTCTTT. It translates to CASSLVEVGNTEAFF. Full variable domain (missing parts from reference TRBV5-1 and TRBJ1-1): KAGVTQTPRYLIKTRGQQVTLSCSPISGHRSVSWYQQTPGQGLQFLFEYFSETQRNKGNFPGRFSGRQFSNSRSEMNVSTLELGDSALYLCASSLVEVGNTEAFFGQGTRLTVV.

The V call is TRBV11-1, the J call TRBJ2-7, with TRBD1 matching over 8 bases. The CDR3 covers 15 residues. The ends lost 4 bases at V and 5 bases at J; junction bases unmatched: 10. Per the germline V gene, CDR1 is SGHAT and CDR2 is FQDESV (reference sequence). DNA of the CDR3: TGTGCCAGCAGCTATCAGGACAGGGCTTACGACGAGCAGTACTTC. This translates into CASSYQDRAYDEQYF.

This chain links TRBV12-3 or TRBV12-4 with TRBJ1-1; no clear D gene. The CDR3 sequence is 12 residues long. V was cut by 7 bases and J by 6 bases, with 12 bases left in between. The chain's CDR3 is CASTPRPPEAFF. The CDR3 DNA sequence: TGTGCCAGCACCCCGCGCCCACCTGAAGCTTTCTTT.

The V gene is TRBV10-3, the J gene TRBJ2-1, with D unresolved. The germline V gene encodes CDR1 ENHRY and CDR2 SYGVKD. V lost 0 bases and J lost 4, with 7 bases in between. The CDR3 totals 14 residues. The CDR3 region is CAISESLEYNEQFF. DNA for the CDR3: TGTGCCATCAGTGAGTCGCTAGAATACAATGAGCAGTTCTTC.